Sequencing of this T cell receptor (beta chain) was carried out in a study of T cell responses to AZD1222 COVID-19 vaccine. The repertoire was sequenced with immunoSEQ multiplex PCR; TCRdb's copy has only in-frame clones and lacks some. The table includes about 160,000 clones, about nine tenths detected once. The ends lost 3 bases at V and 3 bases at J; junction bases unmatched: 5. CDR3 size: 14 residues. Germline loops: CDR1 SGHAT, CDR2 FQNNGV. The genes are TRBV11-2 and TRBJ2-7; 7 bases line up with TRBD2. Specimen: peripheral blood, collected on day 0 of AZD1222 vaccination. The receptor was isolated from an adult in good health. The CDR3 spells CASSLGLTYYEQYF. CDR3 DNA sequence: TGTGCCAGCAGCTTGGGACTAACCTACTACGAGCAGTACTTC.